This T cell receptor beta chain was captured in a study of CD8 T cells in ankylosing spondylitis. Study-wide results and limits: Significant enrichment of disease-linked clones was reportedly seen in matched ankylosing spondylitis synovial fluid. Previous work reported some of these motif variants in the synovial fluid and blood of reactive arthritis. Within peripheral blood, clones linked to disease were CD8+ and relatively rare.

The CDR3 runs 13 residues. V was pared by 7 bases and J by 10 bases, with 22 bases between. Germline V gene lookup returns CDR1 SQVTM and CDR2 ANQGSEA. This clonotype was detected ten times or more. Its antigen is not identified. As the method for making TCR beta libraries, quantitative 5'-RACE with molecular barcodes was used. TCRdb itself ran the 5' RACE reads through MiXCR, one entry per CDR3 protein. Of a few hundred thousand distinct CDR3 sequences in the sample, around a tenth were seen once. Sequenced input: blood, either unsorted or a sorted T cell fraction (not recorded which). The sequence was obtained from a male donor with ankylosing spondylitis or in good health (not recorded which). J is TRBJ2-5 and V is TRBV29-1; D assignment may be TRBD1 or TRBD2 (5 bases each). The DNA of the CDR3 is TGCAGCGGGGGCACGGGGACCCACGTAATCCAGTACTTC. Its translation is CSGGTGTHVIQYF.